What follows is one T cell receptor beta chain and its context. Its target is not known. All donors qualified as healthy HIV-negative adults and had experienced no recent acute infections or vaccinations. Unmatched junction bases numbered 2, after V lost 0 bases and J lost 2 bases. The CDR3 runs 17 residues. The germline V gene encodes CDR1 KGHSH and CDR2 LQKENI. Sequencing was performed with immunoSEQ multiplex PCR; in TCRdb, only in-frame clones are kept and a portion is missing. Of over 150,000 clones listed, 60% to 75% were seen once; the top ten hold over 9.5%. The data originate from a study of shared clonotypes between healthy human individuals. Study-level findings and limits: Clonotype sharing among donors was thought likely to change with sequencing depth.

The sequenced sample consisted of memory CD4+ T cells sorted from blood. Subset specified: CD45RA-negative fraction. The chain joins TRBV18 to TRBJ2-3, with 13 positions matching TRBD2. The sequence was obtained from a man younger than 45 in good health. The CDR3 nucleotides are TGTGCCAGCTCACCACCGGGACTAGCGGGGTACACAGATACGCAGTATTTT. This sequence encodes CASSPPGLAGYTDTQYF.